Listed here are 32 T cell receptor beta chains from one sample, sequenced in a study of neoadjuvant anti-PD-1 for oral cavity cancer. Assay used: immunoSEQ multiplex PCR; TCRdb lists only in-frame clones, some missing. The sample yields 10,000 to 15,000 clones, over 60% seen once. Time point meaning: after neoadjuvant nivolumab, at surgical resection. Sequenced here: PBMCs, sampled after nivolumab (anti-PD-1) treatment. These receptor sequences come from a person aged 35-80 years with oral cavity squamous cell carcinoma.

The chain uses TRBV4-1 and TRBJ2-1; TRBD2 matches at 8 bases. J lost 7 bases, V lost 4 bases, and 9 bases had no gene match. The V gene's germline CDR1 is MGHRA and CDR2 YSYEKL. The CDR3 is 15 residues long. The CDR3, as DNA: TGCGCCAGCAGCCTTACTAGCGGTGTTAGGAATGAGCAGTTCTTC. Encoded protein: CASSLTSGVRNEQFF.

J is TRBJ2-5 and V is TRBV5-6; weak D call: TRBD2 (6 bases). The CDR3 runs to 12 residues. Trimming shortened V by 4 bases and J by 9 bases, and 13 bases separated the two germline ends. CDR1 is SGHDT and CDR2 is YYEEEE in the germline V gene. CDR3 amino acids: CASSIQLAPQYF. The CDR3 nucleotides read TGTGCCAGCAGCATACAACTAGCACCCCAGTACTTC. Filled out from reference TRBV5-6 and TRBJ2-5, the complete variable domain reads DAGVTQSPTHLIKTRGQQVTLRCSPKSGHDTVSWYQQALGQGPQFIFQYYEEEERQRGNFPDRFSGHQFPNYSSELNVNALLLGDSALYLCASSIQLAPQYFGPGTRLLVL.

The chain combines TRBV5-1 with TRBJ2-5; D is possibly TRBD1 (5 bases). With 0 bases removed from V and 4 bases from J, the gap between germline ends came to 10 bases. Germline V gives CDR1 SGHRS, CDR2 YFSETQ. The CDR3 runs to 14 residues. The CDR3 nucleotides read TGCGCCAGCAGCTTGGAGTGGGGCACAGAGACCCAGTACTTC. This sequence encodes CASSLEWGTETQYF. The whole variable domain, filled in from reference TRBV5-1 and TRBJ2-5, reads KAGVTQTPRYLIKTRGQQVTLSCSPISGHRSVSWYQQTPGQGLQFLFEYFSETQRNKGNFPGRFSGRQFSNSRSEMNVSTLELGDSALYLCASSLEWGTETQYFGPGTRLLVL.

Here the CDR3 DNA reads TGTGCCTGGAGAGGGGGCCCCCAATACAATGAGCAGTTCTTC. Encoded protein: CAWRGGPQYNEQFF. The chain employs TRBV30 and TRBJ2-1, with TRBD1 matching 7 bases. With V trimmed by 3 bases and J by 4 bases, 6 bases remained unmatched. Per germline, CDR1 GTSNPN and CDR2 SVGIG (reference sequence). There are 14 residues in the CDR3.

Only a few counts were recorded for this clone. This rearrangement joins TRBV30 to TRBJ1-5, with 9 bases lining up with TRBD1. This CDR3 is built from 17 residues. Germline values: CDR1 GTSNPN, CDR2 SVGIG (reference sequence). After removal of 2 bases from V and 2 bases from J, the junction contained 10 bases not matched to a gene. The CDR3 DNA follows: TGTGCCTGGAGTCGTAGAACAGGGGGCTTCGGCAATCAGCCCCAGCATTTT. It codes for CAWSRRTGGFGNQPQHF. The full variable domain, in which reference TRBV30 and TRBJ1-5 provide the parts outside the CDR3, is SQTIHQWPATLVQPVGSPLSLECTVEGTSNPNLYWYRQAAGRGLQLLFYSVGIGQISSEVPQNLSASRPQDRQFILSSKKLLLSDSGFYLCAWSRRTGGFGNQPQHFGDGTRLSIL.

The chain links TRBV10-3 to TRBJ1-1; no reliable D call. Germline loops: CDR1 ENHRY, CDR2 SYGVKD. Trimming shortened V by 0 bases and J by 7 bases, and 6 bases separated the two germline ends. This CDR3 is 12 amino acids long. CDR3 protein: CAISESSLEAFF. CDR3 bases: TGTGCCATCAGTGAGTCGTCTCTTGAAGCTTTCTTT.

V usage is TRBV5-4 and J usage is TRBJ2-2; TRBD1 matches at 9 bases. The CDR3 is 16 amino acids. The V gene's germline CDR1 is SGHNT and CDR2 YYREEE (reference sequence). V lost 4 bases and J lost 2; bases outside the gene matches: 6. The CDR3 sequence is CASSTRTGANTGELFF. DNA for the CDR3: TGTGCCAGCAGCACCCGGACAGGGGCTAACACCGGGGAGCTGTTTTTT.

This rearrangement joins TRBV10-1 to TRBJ2-2; no clear D. From germline, CDR1 is WNHNN and CDR2 SYGVQD (reference sequence). This CDR3 is 13 amino acids long. Trimming removed 2 bases at V and 7 bases at J, with 8 bases between. The CDR3 reads CASSEDLIGELFF. The CDR3 DNA reads TGCGCCAGCAGTGAGGACCTGATCGGGGAGCTGTTTTTT.

The chain links TRBV27 to TRBJ2-7, with 7 bases aligning to TRBD2. The junction had 7 bases not matched to a gene; V was cut back by 2 bases and J by 0 bases. Germline CDR1 is MNHEY and CDR2 is SMNVEV (reference sequence). The CDR3 length is 16 residues. This CDR3 reads CASSLSLAASSYEQYF. In DNA form, the CDR3 reads TGTGCCAGCAGTTTAAGCCTAGCGGCCAGCTCCTACGAGCAGTACTTC.

This clone was counted only a few times. The J gene is TRBJ2-3, the V gene TRBV9; the D is unclear. The V gene's germline CDR1 is SGDLS and CDR2 YYNGEE. Trimming stripped 4 bases from V and 4 bases from J, with 13 bases between. The CDR3 has 14 amino acids. The DNA for the CDR3 is TGTGCCAGCAGCCCCGATCGGGTCCCAGATACGCAGTATTTT. This sequence encodes CASSPDRVPDTQYF.

This clone appeared a few times. This chain connects TRBV2 to TRBJ2-7; 12 bases match TRBD2. The CDR3 spans 17 residues. The V gene end was trimmed by 5 bases and the J gene end by 5 bases; junction bases not matched to a gene: 13. Germline V gene data show CDR1 as SNHLY and CDR2 as FYNNEI. The CDR3 is CASSSRLAGGTPNEQYF. The CDR3 DNA follows: TGTGCCAGCAGTTCGCGTCTAGCGGGAGGGACCCCCAACGAGCAGTACTTC.

This clone was found a few times. The CDR3 DNA is TGTGCCAGCAGTGAGACAGCTACGGGGAATGAGCAGTTCTTC. It encodes CASSETATGNEQFF. The chain recombines TRBV6-5 with TRBJ2-1; D could derive from TRBD1 or TRBD2 (5 bases each). Germline V lookup: CDR1 MNHEY, CDR2 SVGAGI. This CDR3 region has 14 residues. Trimming took 5 bases from V and 7 from J, leaving 15 bases between them.

This clone showed up just a few times. This chain uses TRBV27 with TRBJ2-2; no firm D call. The germline gives CDR1 MNHEY, CDR2 SMNVEV (reference sequence). The germline V and J ends were trimmed by 0 bases and 5 bases, with 10 bases remaining between them. The CDR3 is 15 amino acids. The CDR3 loop reads CASSLSISDTGELFF. CDR3 nucleotides: TGTGCCAGCAGTTTATCGATAAGTGATACCGGGGAGCTGTTTTTT.

The V call is TRBV6-5, the J call TRBJ2-3, with D perhaps given as TRBD1 or TRBD2 (5 bases each). V was trimmed by 0 bases and J by 1 base, leaving 8 bases between them. Germline V gives CDR1 MNHEY, CDR2 SVGAGI. The CDR3 has 15 residues. In DNA form, the CDR3 reads TGTGCCAGCAGTTACTCGGGGGTTCGCACAGATACGCAGTATTTT. As protein: CASSYSGVRTDTQYF.

This clone was counted a few times. The gene calls are TRBV29-1 and TRBJ1-2; D might be TRBD1 (6 bases). This CDR3 is 14 amino acids long. Germline assignment: CDR1 SQVTM and CDR2 ANQGSEA. V was clipped by 5 bases and J by 1 base, with 14 bases between them. Here the CDR3 reads CSVLGSRGNYGYTF. The CDR3 DNA follows: TGCAGCGTTCTAGGGTCCAGGGGTAACTATGGCTACACCTTC.

J is TRBJ2-3 and V is TRBV7-3, with TRBD2 matching over 9 bases. The junction had 17 bases not matched to a gene; V was cut back by 5 bases and J by 8 bases. Looked up from germline, CDR1 is SGHTA and CDR2 is FQGTGA. This CDR3 region has 17 residues. CDR3 amino acids: CASSASQREAFLGTQYF. In DNA, the CDR3 is TGTGCCAGCAGCGCTTCTCAGCGGGAGGCGTTTTTGGGTACGCAGTATTTT.

The chain has TRBV9 and TRBJ2-2; 7 bases align to TRBD2. The germline gives CDR1 SGDLS, CDR2 YYNGEE. CDR3 length: 15 residues. Unmatched junction bases numbered 7, after V lost 3 bases and J lost 5 bases. The CDR3 region is CASSDVSGTTGELFF. As DNA, the CDR3 is TGTGCCAGCAGCGACGTAAGCGGGACGACCGGGGAGCTGTTTTTT.

This chain joins TRBV28 and TRBJ1-2; 11 nucleotides align to TRBD1. This CDR3 has 15 residues. The V gene end was trimmed by 4 bases and the J gene end by 8 bases; junction bases not matched to a gene: 9. CDR1 is MDHEN and CDR2 is SYDVKM in the germline V gene. The CDR3 sequence: CASSSADRGREGYTF. The CDR3, as DNA: TGTGCCAGCAGTTCAGCGGACAGGGGGCGAGAAGGCTACACCTTC.

The chain is built from TRBV10-1 and TRBJ1-1; D unclear. The CDR3 contains 13 residues. The V end lost 6 bases, the J end lost 2 bases, and 10 bases lay between the germline ends. Germline lookup yields CDR1 WNHNN and CDR2 SYGVQD (reference sequence). CDR3 nucleotide sequence: TGCGCCAGCAGCCCCGCGGACAACACTGAAGCTTTCTTT. It translates to CASSPADNTEAFF.

The chain carries TRBV5-1 and TRBJ2-1; 10 nucleotides agree with TRBD2. From germline, CDR1 is SGHRS and CDR2 YFSETQ. V lost 4 bases and J lost 3; bases outside the gene matches: 4. The CDR3 extends over 15 amino acids. CDR3: CASSPGLADYNEQFF. CDR3 sequence (DNA): TGCGCCAGCAGCCCAGGACTAGCGGACTACAATGAGCAGTTCTTC.

For this clone: The junction does not match germline at one end; this may be a read error. This sequence joins TRBV7-7 and TRBJ1-2, with D uncertain. The germline V gene encodes CDR1 SSHAT and CDR2 FNYEAQ (reference sequence). This CDR3 comprises 11 residues. CDR3 loop: CASSLIPGYTF. CDR3 nucleotides: TGTGCTAGCAGCTTAATCCCGGGCTACACCTTC.

The chain has TRBV10-3 and TRBJ2-7, with D maybe TRBD2 (6 bases). This CDR3 is built from 14 residues. The V end was cut by 4 bases, the J end by 0 bases, with 10 bases between. CDR1 and CDR2 (germline): ENHRY, SYGVKD. The CDR3 region is CAISGRGSSYEQYF. The CDR3 DNA reads TGTGCCATCAGTGGGAGGGGAAGCTCCTACGAGCAGTACTTC.

V gene TRBV27 combines with J gene TRBJ2-7, with D tentatively TRBD2 (5 bases). This CDR3 has 15 residues. Germline values: CDR1 MNHEY, CDR2 SMNVEV (reference sequence). The V gene lost 2 bases and the J gene lost 4 bases, with 15 bases spanning the gap. The CDR3 region has the DNA TGTGCCAGCAGTTTAGGCCGGGCTCCGGGATACGAGCAGTACTTC. Translated: CASSLGRAPGYEQYF.

This sequence joins TRBV29-1 and TRBJ2-3; a weak D match, TRBD2 (6 bases). V was pared by 2 bases and J by 2 bases, with 11 bases between. The CDR3 sequence is 14 residues long. Germline CDR1 SQVTM, CDR2 ANQGSEA. DNA of the CDR3: TGCAGCGTTGAAAGGGGCGGGGCCACAGATACGCAGTATTTT. This codes for CSVERGGATDTQYF.

This CDR3 is CASSFSGSGTDTQYF. CDR3 in DNA: TGTGCCAGCAGCTTTAGCGGGAGTGGCACAGATACGCAGTATTTT. The V gene is TRBV7-3, the J gene TRBJ2-3, with 9 nucleotides matching TRBD2. After removal of 3 bases from V and 1 base from J, the junction contained 2 bases not matched to a gene. This CDR3 spans 15 amino acids. CDR1 is SGHTA, CDR2 FQGTGA, per germline.

V usage is TRBV19 and J usage is TRBJ2-3; D not certain. Germline V gene sequence: CDR1 LNHDA, CDR2 SQIVND (reference sequence). Between the trimmed V and J ends, which lost 5 bases and 2 bases, there was a span of 8 bases. CDR3 length equals 13 residues. CDR3 in amino acids: CASSPTNTDTQYF. The CDR3, as DNA: TGTGCCAGTAGTCCAACAAACACAGATACGCAGTATTTT.

The V and J genes are TRBV19 and TRBJ2-2; D unresolved. CDR1 and CDR2 from the germline V gene are LNHDA and SQIVND (reference sequence). The CDR3 has 14 amino acids. V shed 6 bases and J shed 1 base, with 9 bases lying between them. The CDR3 region has the DNA TGTGCCAGTAGCGGTGGTGGGAACACCGGGGAGCTGTTTTTT. This gives the protein CASSGGGNTGELFF.

The rearrangement joins TRBV27 to TRBJ2-2; unclear D gene. Per germline, CDR1 MNHEY and CDR2 SMNVEV (reference sequence). The ends were cut back, 5 bases at V and 3 bases at J, with 4 bases in the middle. The CDR3 has 12 amino acids. CDR3: CASSPYTGELFF. The CDR3 coding sequence is TGTGCCAGCAGTCCGTACACCGGGGAGCTGTTTTTT.

The V and J genes are TRBV19 and TRBJ2-1; 10 bases map to TRBD1. This CDR3 is built from 15 residues. The trim removed 7 bases at V and 8 bases at J, leaving 11 bases unmatched. CDR1 is LNHDA and CDR2 is SQIVND in the germline V gene (reference sequence). CDR3 protein: CASTRAGTGVHEQFF. DNA of the CDR3: TGTGCCAGTACTCGTGCCGGGACAGGGGTCCATGAGCAGTTCTTC.

This clone has just a few counts. The V and J genes are TRBV29-1 and TRBJ2-3; the D gene is possibly TRBD1 (7 bases). In germline, CDR1 is SQVTM, CDR2 ANQGSEA. This CDR3 is built from 15 residues. V shed 4 bases and J shed 0 bases, with 14 bases lying between them. CDR3 sequence (DNA): TGCAGCGTTGGACAGGGACTTTCTAGCACAGATACGCAGTATTTT. Translated: CSVGQGLSSTDTQYF.

This rearrangement joins TRBV28 to TRBJ2-7; TRBD2 is a possible D gene (6 bases). Germline V gives CDR1 MDHEN, CDR2 SYDVKM. V lost 7 bases and J 0 bases, leaving 16 bases between the germline ends. The CDR3 runs 15 residues. CDR3: CASNKAGISSYEQYF. CDR3 coding DNA: TGTGCCAGCAACAAAGCGGGCATAAGCTCCTACGAGCAGTACTTC.

Only one count was recorded for this clone. This chain connects TRBV5-4 to TRBJ1-1; D possibly corresponds to TRBD1 (5 bases). This CDR3 comprises 15 residues. V lost 3 bases, J lost 0 bases, and 12 bases lay in between. Germline lookup yields CDR1 SGHNT and CDR2 YYREEE (reference sequence). CDR3 nucleotide sequence: TGTGCCAGCAGCTATAAGAGGGGCATGAACACTGAAGCTTTCTTT. Translation gives CASSYKRGMNTEAFF.